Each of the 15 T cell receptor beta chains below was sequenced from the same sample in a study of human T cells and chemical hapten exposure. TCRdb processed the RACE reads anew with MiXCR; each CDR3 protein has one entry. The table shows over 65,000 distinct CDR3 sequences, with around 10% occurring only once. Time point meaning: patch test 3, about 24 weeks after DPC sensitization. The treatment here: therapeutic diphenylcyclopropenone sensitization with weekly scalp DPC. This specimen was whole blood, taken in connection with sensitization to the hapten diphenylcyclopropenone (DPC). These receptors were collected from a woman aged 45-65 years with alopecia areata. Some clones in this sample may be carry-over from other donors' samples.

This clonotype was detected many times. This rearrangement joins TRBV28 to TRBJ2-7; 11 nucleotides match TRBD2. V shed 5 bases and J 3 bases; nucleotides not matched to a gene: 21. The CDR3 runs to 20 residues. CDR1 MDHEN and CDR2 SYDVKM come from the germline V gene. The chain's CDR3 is CASSPLGSLAGGLLFYEQYF. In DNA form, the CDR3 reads TGTGCCAGCAGTCCTCTTGGGTCGTTAGCGGGAGGGCTTCTTTTCTACGAGCAGTACTTC.

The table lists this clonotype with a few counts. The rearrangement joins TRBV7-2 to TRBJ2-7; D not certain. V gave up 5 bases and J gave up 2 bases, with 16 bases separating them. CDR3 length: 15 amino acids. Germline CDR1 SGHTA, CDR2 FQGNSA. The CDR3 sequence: CASSPDPSNPYEQYF. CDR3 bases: TGTGCCAGCAGCCCCGACCCCTCCAACCCCTACGAGCAGTACTTC.

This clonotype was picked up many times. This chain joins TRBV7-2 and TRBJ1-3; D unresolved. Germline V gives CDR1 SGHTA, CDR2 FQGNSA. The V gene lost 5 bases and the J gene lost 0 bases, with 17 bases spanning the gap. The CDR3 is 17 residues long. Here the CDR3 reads CASSTWAALASGNTIYF. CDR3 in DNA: TGTGCCAGCAGCACCTGGGCAGCATTAGCCTCTGGAAACACCATATATTTT.

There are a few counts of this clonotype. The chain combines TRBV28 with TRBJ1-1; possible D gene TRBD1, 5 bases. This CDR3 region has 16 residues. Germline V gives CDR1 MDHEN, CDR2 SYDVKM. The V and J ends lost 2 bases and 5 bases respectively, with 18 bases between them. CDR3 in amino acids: CASSLAPVQGGTEAFF. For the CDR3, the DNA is TGTGCCAGCAGTTTAGCCCCCGTGCAGGGTGGTACTGAAGCTTTCTTT.

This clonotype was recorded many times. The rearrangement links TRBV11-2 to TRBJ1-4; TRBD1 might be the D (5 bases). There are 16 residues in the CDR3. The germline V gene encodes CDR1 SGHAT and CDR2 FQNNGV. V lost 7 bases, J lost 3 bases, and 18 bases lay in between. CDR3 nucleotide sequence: TGTGCCAGCAAGGCTGCGGGGGGGAACTCTAATGAAAAACTGTTTTTT. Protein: CASKAAGGNSNEKLFF.

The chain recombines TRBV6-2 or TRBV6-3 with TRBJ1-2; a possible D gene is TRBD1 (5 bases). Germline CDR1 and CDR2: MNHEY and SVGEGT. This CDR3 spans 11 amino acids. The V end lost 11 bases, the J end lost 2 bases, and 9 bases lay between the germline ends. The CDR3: CAAQENYGYTF. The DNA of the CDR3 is TGTGCCGCACAGGAGAACTATGGCTACACCTTC.

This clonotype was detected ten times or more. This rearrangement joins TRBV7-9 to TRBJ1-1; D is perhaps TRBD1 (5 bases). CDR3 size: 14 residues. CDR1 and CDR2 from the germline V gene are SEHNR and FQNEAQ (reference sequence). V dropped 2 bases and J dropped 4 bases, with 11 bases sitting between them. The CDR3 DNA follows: TGTGCCAGCAGCTTAATGGGGGTCGGCACTGAAGCTTTCTTT. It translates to CASSLMGVGTEAFF.

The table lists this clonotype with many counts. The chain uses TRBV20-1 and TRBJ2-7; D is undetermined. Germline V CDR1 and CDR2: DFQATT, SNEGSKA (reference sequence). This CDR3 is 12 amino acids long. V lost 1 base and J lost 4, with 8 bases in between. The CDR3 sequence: CSARASQYEQYF. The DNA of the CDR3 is TGCAGTGCTAGAGCTTCCCAGTACGAGCAGTACTTC.

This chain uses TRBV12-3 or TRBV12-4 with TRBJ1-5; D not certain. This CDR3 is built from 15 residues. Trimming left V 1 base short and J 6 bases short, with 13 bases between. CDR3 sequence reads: CASSLGAGKGQPQHF. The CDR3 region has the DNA TGTGCCAGCAGTTTAGGGGCTGGGAAGGGTCAGCCCCAGCATTTT.

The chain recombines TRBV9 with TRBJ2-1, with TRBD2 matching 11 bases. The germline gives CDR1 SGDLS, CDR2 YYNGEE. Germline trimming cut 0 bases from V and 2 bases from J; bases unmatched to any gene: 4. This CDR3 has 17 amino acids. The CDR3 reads CASSVGLAGGPYNEQFF. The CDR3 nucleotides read TGTGCCAGCAGCGTAGGCCTAGCGGGGGGCCCCTACAATGAGCAGTTCTTC.

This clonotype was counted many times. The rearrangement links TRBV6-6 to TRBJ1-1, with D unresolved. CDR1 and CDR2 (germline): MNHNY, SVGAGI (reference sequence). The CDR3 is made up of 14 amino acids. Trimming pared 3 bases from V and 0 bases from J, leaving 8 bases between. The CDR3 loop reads CASSYMPMNTEAFF. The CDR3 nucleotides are TGTGCCAGCAGTTATATGCCCATGAACACTGAAGCTTTCTTT.

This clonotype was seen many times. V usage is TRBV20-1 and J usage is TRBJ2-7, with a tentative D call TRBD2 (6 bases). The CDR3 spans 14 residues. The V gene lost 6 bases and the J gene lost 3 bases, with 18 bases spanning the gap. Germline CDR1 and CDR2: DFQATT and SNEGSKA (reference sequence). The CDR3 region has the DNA TGCAGTGCCCCCGGAGTGGGGGAGGACTACGAGCAGTACTTC. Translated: CSAPGVGEDYEQYF.

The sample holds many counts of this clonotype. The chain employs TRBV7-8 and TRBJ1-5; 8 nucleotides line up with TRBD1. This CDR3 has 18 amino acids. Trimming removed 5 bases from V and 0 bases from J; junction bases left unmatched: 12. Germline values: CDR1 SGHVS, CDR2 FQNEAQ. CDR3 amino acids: CASSLDRGPLVSNQPQHF. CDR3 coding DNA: TGTGCCAGCAGCCTTGACAGGGGTCCCTTGGTTAGCAATCAGCCCCAGCATTTT.

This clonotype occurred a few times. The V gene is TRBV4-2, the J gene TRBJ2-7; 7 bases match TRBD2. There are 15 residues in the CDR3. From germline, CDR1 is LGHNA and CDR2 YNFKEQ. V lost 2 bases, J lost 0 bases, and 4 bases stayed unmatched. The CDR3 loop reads CASSQPSGISYEQYF. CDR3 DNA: TGTGCCAGCAGCCAACCCAGCGGGATCTCCTACGAGCAGTACTTC.

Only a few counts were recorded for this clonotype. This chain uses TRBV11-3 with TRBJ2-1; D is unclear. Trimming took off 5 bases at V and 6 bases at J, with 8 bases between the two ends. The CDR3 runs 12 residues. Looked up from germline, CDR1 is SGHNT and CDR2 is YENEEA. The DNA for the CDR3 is TGTGCCAGCAGCGCCCGCGGCAATGAGCAGTTCTTC. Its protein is CASSARGNEQFF.